This TCR beta chain was captured by sequencing in a study of graft-versus-host responses after intestinal transplantation. Findings and limits, study-wide: Among circulating GvH clones, peak levels were associated with early post-transplant declines in HvG clones.

The repertoire was sequenced with immunoSEQ multiplex PCR; TCRdb's copy has only in-frame clones and lacks some. This sample has tens of thousands of clones, with almost 95% found just once. Comment on this clone: Its target is unknown.

This receptor was obtained from a human donor who was the organ donor for an intestinal transplant. Sequencing used unstimulated CD4+ T cells sorted from spleen or lymph node cells, obtained before transplant.

The CDR3 coding sequence is TGCGCCAGCAGCTTAAAGACGGGAAGCACAGATACGCAGTATTTT. Translating it yields CASSLKTGSTDTQYF. J is TRBJ2-3 and V is TRBV5-1, with a possible D match to TRBD2 (5 bases). The V end was cut by 2 bases, the J end by 0 bases, with 10 bases between. Per the germline V gene, CDR1 is SGHRS and CDR2 is YFSETQ. The CDR3 contains 15 residues. Filled out from reference TRBV5-1 and TRBJ2-3, the complete variable domain reads KAGVTQTPRYLIKTRGQQVTLSCSPISGHRSVSWYQQTPGQGLQFLFEYFSETQRNKGNFPGRFSGRQFSNSRSEMNVSTLELGDSALYLCASSLKTGSTDTQYFGPGTRLTVL.